A selection of T cell receptor beta chains follows, all from one sample in a study of PD-1 blockade in classical Hodgkin lymphoma. TCRdb's table, derived via immunoSEQ multiplex PCR, lists solely in-frame clones and lacks some. The table includes about 110,000 clones, 70% to 90% detected once. Sample: peripheral blood mononuclear cells (PBMCs), taken before the second cycle of nivolumab. Source of these receptors: a human donor with classical Hodgkin lymphoma. CDR3s leave out the opening cysteine and the closing phenylalanine or tryptophan.

j_gene | len | v_gene | CDR3aa
TRBJ2-5 | 15 | TRBV4-3 | ASSQDSQGARDGTQY
TRBJ2-7 | 11 | TRBV6-1 | AGDGPYTGEQY
TRBJ1-2 | 11 | TRBV28 | ASSVQGFYGYT
TRBJ2-3 | 13 | TRBV18 | ASSEWDRGADTQY
TRBJ1-2 | 10 | TRBV7-9 | ASSQSWPGYT
TRBJ2-7 | 13 | TRBV11-2 | ASRNYRGESHEQY
TRBJ2-5 | 13 | TRBV30 | AWSVQLAGVETQY
TRBJ1-3 | 11 | TRBV6-5 | ASSYSPGNTIY
TRBJ1-2 | 10 | TRBV16 | ASSQSGDGYT
TRBJ2-3 | 14 | TRBV19 | ASSPWVSGGTDTQY
TRBJ2-7 | 11 | TRBV4-2 | ASSPDKGYEQY
TRBJ1-2 | 12 | TRBV5-8 | ASSLPGEYYGYT
TRBJ2-3 | 13 | TRBV5-1 | ASSLQGSRSDTQY
TRBJ2-7 | 12 | TRBV6-5 | ASSYRYNSYEQY
TRBJ1-4 | 12 | TRBV6-5 | ASSDRQTNEKLF
TRBJ2-1 | 13 | TRBV27 | ASSFTPGTSGEQF
TRBJ1-5 | 14 | TRBV19 | ASTFGTGGSGQPQH
TRBJ1-1 | 17 | TRBV7-9 | ASSSPLTGQGAANTEAF
TRBJ1-2 | 14 | TRBV7-2 | ASSSLGGGGGYGYT
TRBJ1-2 | 14 | TRBV6-5 | ASSYTITGNNYGYT
TRBJ2-5 | 15 | TRBV29-1 | SVGMVPGQGSQETQY
TRBJ2-3 | 11 | TRBV15 | ATSRDLVDTQY
TRBJ1-2 | 15 | TRBV19 | ASSDMGSSRVTYGYT
TRBJ2-7 | 11 | TRBV7-2 | ASSSRRDYEQY
TRBJ2-5 | 14 | TRBV11-2 | ASSFPSGSPQETQY
TRBJ2-5 | 12 | TRBV4-1 | ASSQDGRGETQY
TRBJ2-1 | 13 | TRBV4-1 | ASSQDRGTPDEQF
TRBJ2-1 | 12 | TRBV6-5 | ASSRRESMNEQF
TRBJ1-1 | 11 | TRBV6-4 | ASSAGARTEAF
TRBJ2-1 | 13 | TRBV6-6 | ASSYSGGASAEQF
TRBJ2-3 | 10 | TRBV5-8 | ASSPWTDTQY
TRBJ1-6 | 12 | TRBV6-1 | ASSEGVGNSPLH
TRBJ2-1 | 12 | TRBV28 | ASIQREGRNEQF
TRBJ2-5 | 15 | TRBV4-1 | ASSQDPGGAIRETQY
TRBJ2-1 | 14 | TRBV5-8 | ASSLVFGQGNKEQF
TRBJ2-3 | 6 | TRBV29-1 | SAHGQY
TRBJ1-1 | 12 | TRBV7-9 | ASSLEWGNTEAF
TRBJ2-2 | 12 | TRBV7-6 | ASSPLGREVGLF
TRBJ2-1 | 13 | TRBV10-2 | ASSYSGGGYNEQF